The clone carrying this TCR beta chain was found a few times. As yet, its antigen is unknown. PCR primers comprised 60 Vbeta and 13 Jbeta primers. Some clones are missing from TCRdb's copy, which holds only in-frame ones; the method was immunoSEQ multiplex PCR. The repertoire has 150,000 to 200,000 clones, about four fifths of them found once; the top ten carry approximately 1.4%. The ends lost 5 bases at V and 4 bases at J; junction bases unmatched: 8. Germline V gene data show CDR1 as SGHRS and CDR2 as YFSETQ. CDR3 length equals 15 residues. The record originates from a study of cytomegalovirus exposure and HLA in healthy donors. General study results and limits: Confirmation in vitro established that a few CMV-associated chains were specific for CMV antigens. Segments of the TCR beta V type were, in most cases, productive about 90% or about 30% of the time in an earlier analysis. An analysis was carried out at a later point. It showed that HLA-associated TCR beta chains were more clonally expanded than equally common non-associated chains.

The rearrangement joins TRBV5-1 to TRBJ2-5; 10 positions match TRBD1. Specimen: PBMCs. The clonotype was recovered from a girl aged 10-17 years in good health and CMV-seropositive. CDR3 DNA: TGCGCCAGCAGTGCCGGGACAGGGGTGGGAGAGACCCAGTACTTC. Its translation: CASSAGTGVGETQYF.